This T cell receptor beta chain was found in a study of PD-L1 blockade in urothelial cancer (TCRdb year 2017). With regard to the full study: Every patient began therapy at some point between 2013 and 2015 and was given atezolizumab 1,200 mg intravenously every 3 weeks. Somatic, immune and clinical correlates of response to PD-L1 blockade with atezolizumab in urothelial cancer were the focus of an exploratory multi-omic analysis. Pretreatment tumor samples, along with matched peripheral blood serially collected before and after atezolizumab treatment, were subjected to TCR sequencing. About 90% of the 29 patients were males with bladder-origin urothelial cancer, and about 65% of the 29 reported a prior smoking history. Blood samples were analyzed 3 weeks after the start of treatment (second dose) and 6 weeks after the start of treatment. Durable clinical benefit meant progression-free survival longer than 6 months, and TCR features were also tested against progression-free and overall survival. In the same patients, pretreatment tumors underwent whole exome sequencing and RNA sequencing in addition to TCR sequencing. Twenty-nine patients had pretreatment blood TCR-seq, about 25 had at least one posttreatment blood collection, and about 25 had tumor TCR-seq. Blood samples gave a median of about 130,000 T cells and approximately 81,000 unique TCRs, with a median clonality of 0.080. Patients had an ECOG performance status of 0 or 1 and had received between 0 and 3 prior chemotherapy regimens. Under ten patients reached durable clinical benefit, while 15 to 25 patients did not.

This clone was seen a single time. The antigen it recognizes is unknown. No base-level quality is on record; no much larger clone is a single base apart. The germline ends are 10 bases apart after V is trimmed by 2 bases and J by 2 bases. From its cysteine to its phenylalanine, the CDR3 spans 14 amino acids. The retained sequence is limited to the CDR3, 42 bases, with the frame set at the first base. Via the germline V gene (reference sequence), CDR1 is WNHNN and CDR2 SYGVQD. What the time point label conveys for this sample: peripheral blood 6 weeks after treatment start. A total of roughly 31 patients with locally advanced or metastatic urothelial carcinoma, treated at Memorial Sloan Kettering on a trial protocol, made up the cohort. Peripheral blood mononuclear cells were collected pretreatment and during treatment, at between 1 and 8 total time points per patient. The Qiagen DNeasy Blood extraction kit was used to purify genomic DNA from total PBMCs and tumor samples. PBMCs were collected pretreatment and during treatment, and were isolated and stored as previously described.

Overall study results and their limits: Because the sample size was small (n ≈ 30) and many exploratory analyses were performed, the results are intended to be hypothesis-generating. At 3 weeks after the start of treatment, tumor-associated TCR clones in peripheral blood had expanded more in patients with durable benefit (n of about 22, p = 0.022). A pretreatment peripheral blood TCR clonality below the median was linked to improved progression-free and overall survival.

Each PCR received spiked-in synthetic TCR analog templates so that absolute template abundance could be estimated from read counts. The immunoSEQ assay was used to amplify TCRbeta CDR3 regions from genomic DNA with bias-controlled V and J gene primers. Rearranged TCRbeta segments were sequenced at approximately 20X coverage. The authors processed their data as follows. Clustering was used to correct sequencing errors, and CDR3s were annotated against IMGT so that V, D and J genes could be assigned. Downstream analyses used only productive TCRbeta rearrangements, leaving out any out-of-frame or stop-codon sequences. Clonality was computed as one minus Shannon entropy normalized by the log of the number of unique productive sequences. Clones differing between time points or between blood and tumor were identified by Fisher's exact test with Benjamini-Hochberg correction at adjusted p below 0.01. This immuneACCESS table, as held by TCRdb, lists in-frame sequences with V and J called but not all clones. Of the missing ones, under half trace to an unresolved V gene in checked studies; the others have no known cause. V, J and clone size are taken as reported in that table, and D and trimming were inferred from the DNA itself. Within this sample are about 120,000 clones, with approximately 90% of them counted one time only. Of the sample, 1.5% to 2% is held by the ten largest clones.

Recombination linked TRBV10-1 to TRBJ2-7; perhaps TRBD1 is the D gene, with 5 bases matching. Sequences were derived from PBMCs, sampled around atezolizumab (anti-PD-L1) treatment. This clonotype was obtained from a man aged 55 to 70 with urothelial cancer. At the DNA level, the sequence is TGCGCCAGCAGTGAGGCAGGGCCCCCCTACGAGCAGTACTTC. Its translation reads: CASSEAGPPYEQYF.